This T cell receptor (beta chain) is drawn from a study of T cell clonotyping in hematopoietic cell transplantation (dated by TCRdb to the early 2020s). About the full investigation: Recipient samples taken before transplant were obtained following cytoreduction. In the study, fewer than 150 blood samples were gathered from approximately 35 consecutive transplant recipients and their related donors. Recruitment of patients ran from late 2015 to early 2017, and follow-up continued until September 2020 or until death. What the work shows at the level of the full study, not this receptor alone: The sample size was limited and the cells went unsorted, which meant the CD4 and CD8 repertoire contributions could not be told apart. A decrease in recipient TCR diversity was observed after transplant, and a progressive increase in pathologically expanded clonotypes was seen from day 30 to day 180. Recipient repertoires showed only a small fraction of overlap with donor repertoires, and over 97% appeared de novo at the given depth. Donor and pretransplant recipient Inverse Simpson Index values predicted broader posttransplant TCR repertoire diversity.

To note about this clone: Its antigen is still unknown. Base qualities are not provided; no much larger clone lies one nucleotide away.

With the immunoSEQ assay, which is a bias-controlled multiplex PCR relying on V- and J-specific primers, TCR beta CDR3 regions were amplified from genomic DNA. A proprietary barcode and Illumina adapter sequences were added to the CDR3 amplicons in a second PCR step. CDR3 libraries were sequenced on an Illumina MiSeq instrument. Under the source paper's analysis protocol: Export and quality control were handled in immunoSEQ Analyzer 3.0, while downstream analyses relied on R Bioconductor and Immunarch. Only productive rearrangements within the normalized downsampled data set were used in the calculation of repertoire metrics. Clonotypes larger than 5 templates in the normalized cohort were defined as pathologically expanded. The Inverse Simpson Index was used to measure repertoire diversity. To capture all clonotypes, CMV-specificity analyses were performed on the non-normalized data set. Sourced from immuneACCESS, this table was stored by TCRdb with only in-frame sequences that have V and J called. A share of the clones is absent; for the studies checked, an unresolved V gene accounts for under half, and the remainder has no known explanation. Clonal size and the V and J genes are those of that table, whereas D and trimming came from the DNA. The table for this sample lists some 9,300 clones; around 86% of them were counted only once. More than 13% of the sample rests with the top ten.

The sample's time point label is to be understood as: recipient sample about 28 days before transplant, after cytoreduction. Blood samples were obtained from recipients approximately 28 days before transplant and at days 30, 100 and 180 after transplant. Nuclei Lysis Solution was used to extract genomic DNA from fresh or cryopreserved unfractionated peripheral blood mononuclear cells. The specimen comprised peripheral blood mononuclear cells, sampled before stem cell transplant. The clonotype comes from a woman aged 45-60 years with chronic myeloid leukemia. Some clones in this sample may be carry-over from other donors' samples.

The CDR3 protein: CASSSLAVQARAFTF. Here is the DNA: TGTGCCAGCAGTTCCCTGGCTGTCCAGGCCCGCGCGTTTACCTTC. The rearrangement combines TRBV27 with TRBJ1-2; the D gene lacks a confident call. A distance of 26 bases separates the germline ends of V and J, which lose 4 bases and 14 bases respectively. The CDR3 sequence holds 15 residues, the cysteine and phenylalanine included. The CDR3 DNA has 45 bases and is translated from base 1. The germline V gene (reference sequence) specifies MNHEY as CDR1 and SMNVEV as CDR2.